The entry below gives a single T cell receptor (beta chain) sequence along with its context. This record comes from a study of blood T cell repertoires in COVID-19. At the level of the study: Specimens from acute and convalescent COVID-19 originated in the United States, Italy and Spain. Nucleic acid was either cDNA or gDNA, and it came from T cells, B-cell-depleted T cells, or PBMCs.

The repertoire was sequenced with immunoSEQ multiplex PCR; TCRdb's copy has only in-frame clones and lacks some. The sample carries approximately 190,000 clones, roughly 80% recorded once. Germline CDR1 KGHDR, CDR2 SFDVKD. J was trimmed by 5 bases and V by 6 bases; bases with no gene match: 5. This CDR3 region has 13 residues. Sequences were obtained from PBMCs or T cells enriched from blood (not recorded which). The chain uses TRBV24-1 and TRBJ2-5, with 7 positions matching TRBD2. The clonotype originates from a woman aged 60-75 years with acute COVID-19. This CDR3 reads CATSKGTKETQYF. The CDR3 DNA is TGTGCCACCAGTAAGGGGACTAAGGAGACCCAGTACTTC.